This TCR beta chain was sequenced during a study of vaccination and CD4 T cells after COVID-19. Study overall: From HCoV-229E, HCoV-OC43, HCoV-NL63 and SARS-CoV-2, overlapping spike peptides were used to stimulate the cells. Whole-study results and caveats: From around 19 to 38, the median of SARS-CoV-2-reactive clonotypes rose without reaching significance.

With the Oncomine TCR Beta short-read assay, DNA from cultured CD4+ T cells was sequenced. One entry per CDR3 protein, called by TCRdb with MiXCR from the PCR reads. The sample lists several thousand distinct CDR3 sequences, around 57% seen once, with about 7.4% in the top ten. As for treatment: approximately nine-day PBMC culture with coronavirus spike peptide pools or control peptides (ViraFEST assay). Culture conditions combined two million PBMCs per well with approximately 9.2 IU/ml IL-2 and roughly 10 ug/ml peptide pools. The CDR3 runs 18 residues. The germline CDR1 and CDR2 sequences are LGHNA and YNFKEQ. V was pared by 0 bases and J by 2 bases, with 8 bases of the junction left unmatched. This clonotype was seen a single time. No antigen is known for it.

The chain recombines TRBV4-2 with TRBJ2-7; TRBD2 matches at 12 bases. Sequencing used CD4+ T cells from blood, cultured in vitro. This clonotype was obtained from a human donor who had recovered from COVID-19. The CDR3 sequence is CASSQDTSGRSLPYEQYF. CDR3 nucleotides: TGTGCCAGCAGCCAAGATACTAGCGGGAGGTCCCTACCCTACGAGCAGTACTTC.